A selection of T cell receptor beta chains follows, all from one sample in a study of beta chain features in type 1 diabetes. Generated by immunoSEQ multiplex PCR, the TCRdb table keeps only in-frame clones and is missing some. The repertoire holds more than 250,000 clones, with 15% as singletons. The sequenced sample consisted of naive CD4+ T cells from blood. These TCRs come from a man younger than 35 with type 1 diabetes. Both conserved end residues are part of each CDR3. The D gene is left open where the match is weak. A clone size is listed for some rows: how often the clone was seen (once, few, many), or a class if it is expanded.

V gene	J gene	clone size	D gene	CDR3 protein	CDR3 DNA
TRBV28	TRBJ1-1	few	.	CAAGLILVGTEAFF	TGTGCCGCAGGGTTAATCCTTGTTGGCACTGAAGCTTTCTTT
TRBV14	TRBJ2-2	few	.	CASSQGTGNTGELFF	TGTGCCAGCAGCCAAGGTACCGGTAACACCGGGGAGCTGTTTTTT
TRBV5-1	TRBJ2-2	few	.	CASSLYTGLLNTGELFF	TGCGCCAGCAGCTTGTACACAGGGTTATTGAACACCGGGGAGCTGTTTTTT
TRBV27	TRBJ2-1	few	.	CASSLQGYNEQFF	TGTGCCAGCAGTTTACAGGGGTACAATGAGCAGTTCTTC
TRBV18	TRBJ1-1	few	TRBD1	CASSPDRGEAFF	TGTGCCAGCTCACCCGACAGGGGTGAAGCTTTCTTT
TRBV7-2	TRBJ1-1	few	.	CASSSLVGSRGAFF	TGTGCCAGCAGCTCCCTAGTGGGGTCCCGGGGAGCTTTCTTT
TRBV7-2	TRBJ2-5	few	.	CASSLEDWAQETQYF	TGTGCCAGCAGCTTAGAGGACTGGGCCCAAGAGACCCAGTACTTC
TRBV7-9	TRBJ2-3	few	.	CASRPAASSLTDTQYF	TGTGCCAGCAGACCCGCTGCGAGTAGTCTGACAGATACGCAGTATTTT
TRBV7-2	TRBJ1-4	.	.	CASSPGGAGEKLFF	TGTGCCAGCAGCCCGGGGGGCGCGGGTGAAAAACTGTTTTTT
TRBV7-8	TRBJ1-1	.	.	CASSPMGGTTEAFF	TGTGCCAGCAGCCCAATGGGAGGTACCACTGAAGCTTTCTTT
TRBV19	TRBJ2-1	.	TRBD1	CASSYQDRGYNEQFF	TGTGCCAGTAGTTATCAGGACAGGGGTTACAATGAGCAGTTCTTC
TRBV4-3	TRBJ2-5	.	TRBD1	CASSQGTGAQETQYF	TGCGCCAGCAGCCAAGGGACAGGGGCCCAAGAGACCCAGTACTTC
TRBV29-1	TRBJ2-3	few	.	CSVENGETDTQYF	TGCAGCGTTGAAAACGGGGAGACAGATACGCAGTATTTT
TRBV9	TRBJ1-1	.	.	CASDRLGTEAFF	TGTGCCAGTGACAGGCTGGGCACTGAAGCTTTCTTT
TRBV7-2	TRBJ1-2	few	.	CASSYTANYGYTF	TGTGCCAGCAGCTATACAGCTAACTATGGCTACACCTTC
TRBV7-9	TRBJ2-1	few	TRBD1	CASSLVRQGNNEQFF	TGTGCCAGCAGCTTAGTCCGACAGGGAAACAATGAGCAGTTCTTC
TRBV30	TRBJ2-7	.	TRBD1	CAWSPTGGASYEQYF	TGTGCCTGGTCTCCGACAGGGGGCGCCTCCTACGAGCAGTACTTC
TRBV6-1	TRBJ2-7	.	.	CASRTSGVQQYF	TGTGCCAGCAGGACGTCAGGGGTACAGCAGTACTTC
TRBV7-9	TRBJ2-2	.	.	CASSLARGNLGGELFF	TGTGCCAGCAGCTTAGCGCGAGGGAACCTGGGCGGGGAGCTGTTTTTT
TRBV28	TRBJ2-7	.	.	CASRNPLTGGQYF	TGTGCCAGCAGAAACCCCTTGACAGGTGGGCAGTACTTC
TRBV7-9	TRBJ2-7	.	.	CASSLLGGASSYEQYF	TGTGCCAGCAGCTTATTGGGCGGGGCCTCCTCCTACGAGCAGTACTTC
TRBV7-2	TRBJ2-1	few	.	CASSLRGKQFF	TGTGCCAGCAGCTTAAGGGGGAAGCAGTTCTTC
TRBV28	TRBJ2-3	.	TRBD2	CASSPQAGGPDTQYF	TGTGCCAGCAGCCCACAAGCGGGGGGGCCAGATACGCAGTATTTT
TRBV9	TRBJ2-6	.	TRBD2	CASSREGTSGANVLTF	TGTGCCAGCAGTCGGGAGGGAACTAGTGGGGCCAACGTCCTGACTTTC
TRBV14	TRBJ2-5	.	TRBD2	CASSGIAGTSGSGETQYF	TGTGCCAGCAGCGGAATTGCCGGGACTAGCGGGAGTGGAGAGACCCAGTACTTC
TRBV23-1	TRBJ1-6	.	.	CATIGGASLNSPLHF	TGCGCCACGATCGGGGGGGCTTCCCTTAATTCACCCCTCCACTTT
TRBV5-4	TRBJ2-2	few	TRBD2	CASSGLAGELTGELFF	TGTGCCAGCAGCGGACTAGCGGGGGAACTAACCGGGGAGCTGTTTTTT
TRBV5-4	TRBJ2-2	.	.	CASSPTGLRGELFF	TGTGCCAGCAGCCCGACAGGACTCAGAGGGGAGCTGTTTTTT
TRBV18	TRBJ1-3	few	.	CASSQATVSGNTIYF	TGTGCCAGCTCACAAGCGACAGTCTCTGGAAACACCATATATTTT
TRBV2	TRBJ2-5	.	TRBD2	CASIGLAETQYF	TGTGCCAGTATAGGACTAGCGGAGACCCAGTACTTC
TRBV10-3	TRBJ1-5	few	TRBD1	CAISDGTVNQPQHF	TGTGCCATCAGTGACGGGACAGTCAATCAGCCCCAGCATTTT
TRBV7-2	TRBJ1-2	.	.	CASSLNRPFDGYTF	TGTGCCAGCAGCTTAAACAGGCCCTTCGATGGCTACACCTTC
TRBV7-9	TRBJ2-3	.	TRBD1	CASSLGQITDTQYF	TGTGCCAGCAGCTTGGGACAGATCACAGATACGCAGTATTTT
TRBV4-1	TRBJ2-4	few	TRBD2	CASSLGLAGGVAKNIQYF	TGCGCCAGCAGCCTAGGACTAGCGGGGGGTGTAGCCAAAAACATTCAGTACTTC
TRBV7-9	TRBJ2-1	.	.	CASSLGFGRDNEQFF	TGTGCCAGCAGCTTAGGCTTCGGCAGGGACAATGAGCAGTTCTTC
TRBV1	TRBJ2-6	.	.	CTSTGQAPSGANVLTF	TGCACCAGCACTGGACAGGCGCCCTCTGGGGCCAACGTCCTGACTTTC
TRBV28	TRBJ1-4	.	.	CASSFFEKLFF	TGTGCCAGCAGCTTTTTTGAAAAACTGTTTTTT
TRBV30	TRBJ2-5	.	TRBD1	CAWSGDRGLTQYF	TGTGCCTGGAGTGGGGACAGGGGTTTGACCCAGTACTTC
TRBV28	TRBJ1-2	few	TRBD1	CASSMDRGYGYTF	TGTGCCAGCAGTATGGACAGGGGCTATGGCTACACCTTC